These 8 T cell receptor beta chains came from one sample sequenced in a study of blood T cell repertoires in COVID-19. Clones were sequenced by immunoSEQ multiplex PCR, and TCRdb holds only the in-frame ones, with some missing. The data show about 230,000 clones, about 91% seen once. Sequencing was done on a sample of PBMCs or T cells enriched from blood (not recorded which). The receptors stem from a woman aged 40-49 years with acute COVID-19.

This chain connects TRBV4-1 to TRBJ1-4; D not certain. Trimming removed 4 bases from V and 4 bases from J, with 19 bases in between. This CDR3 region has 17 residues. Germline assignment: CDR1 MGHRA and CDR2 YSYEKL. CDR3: CASSPNPGGVYNEKLFF. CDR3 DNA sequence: TGCGCCAGCAGCCCTAACCCTGGCGGGGTTTATAATGAAAAACTGTTTTTT.

The CDR3 sequence: CSASASADTQYF. DNA for the CDR3: TGCAGTGCTAGTGCCTCTGCAGATACGCAGTATTTT. The V gene is TRBV20-1, the J gene TRBJ2-3; D ambiguous. Trimming took 3 bases from V and 4 from J, leaving 8 bases between them. Germline CDR1 reads DFQATT; CDR2 reads SNEGSKA (reference sequence). The CDR3 is 12 residues long.

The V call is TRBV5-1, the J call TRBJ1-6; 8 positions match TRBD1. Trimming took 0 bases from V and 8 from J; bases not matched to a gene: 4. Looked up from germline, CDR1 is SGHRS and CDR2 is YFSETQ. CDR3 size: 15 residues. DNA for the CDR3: TGCGCCAGCAGCTTGGCAGGACAGGGATATTCACCCCTCCACTTT. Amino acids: CASSLAGQGYSPLHF.

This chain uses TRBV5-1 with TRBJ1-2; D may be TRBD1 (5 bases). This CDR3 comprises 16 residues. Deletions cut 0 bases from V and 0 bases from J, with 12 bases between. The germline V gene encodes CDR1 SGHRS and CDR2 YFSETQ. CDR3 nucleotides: TGCGCCAGCAGCTTGGGGGGCAGTCTAGCTAACTATGGCTACACCTTC. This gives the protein CASSLGGSLANYGYTF.

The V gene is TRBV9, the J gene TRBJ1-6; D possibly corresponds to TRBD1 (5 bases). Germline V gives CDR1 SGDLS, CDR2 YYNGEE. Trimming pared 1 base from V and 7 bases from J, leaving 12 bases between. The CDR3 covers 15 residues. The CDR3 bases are TGTGCCAGCAGCGTACTAGGGGATCAAAATTCACCCCTCCACTTT. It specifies CASSVLGDQNSPLHF. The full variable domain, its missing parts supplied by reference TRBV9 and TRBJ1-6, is DSGVTQTPKHLITATGQRVTLRCSPRSGDLSVYWYQQSLDQGLQFLIQYYNGEERAKGNILERFSAQQFPDLHSELNLSSLELGDSALYFCASSVLGDQNSPLHFGNGTRLTVT.

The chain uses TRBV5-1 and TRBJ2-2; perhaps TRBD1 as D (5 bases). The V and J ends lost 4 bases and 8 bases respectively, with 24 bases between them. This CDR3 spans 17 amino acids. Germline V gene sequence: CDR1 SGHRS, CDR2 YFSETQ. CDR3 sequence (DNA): TGCGCCAGCAGCCCTCACCGGTCAGGGCTATCGGCGGGGGAGCTGTTTTTT. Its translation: CASSPHRSGLSAGELFF. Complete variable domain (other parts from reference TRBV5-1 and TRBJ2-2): KAGVTQTPRYLIKTRGQQVTLSCSPISGHRSVSWYQQTPGQGLQFLFEYFSETQRNKGNFPGRFSGRQFSNSRSEMNVSTLELGDSALYLCASSPHRSGLSAGELFFGEGSRLTVL.

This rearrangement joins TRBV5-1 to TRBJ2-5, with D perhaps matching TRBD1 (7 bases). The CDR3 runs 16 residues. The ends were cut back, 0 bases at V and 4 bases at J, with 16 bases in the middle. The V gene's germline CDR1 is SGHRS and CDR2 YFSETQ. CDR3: CASSLGGTARPETQYF. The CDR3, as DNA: TGCGCCAGCAGCTTGGGCGGGACAGCGCGACCAGAGACCCAGTACTTC. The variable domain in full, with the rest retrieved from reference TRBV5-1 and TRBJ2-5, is KAGVTQTPRYLIKTRGQQVTLSCSPISGHRSVSWYQQTPGQGLQFLFEYFSETQRNKGNFPGRFSGRQFSNSRSEMNVSTLELGDSALYLCASSLGGTARPETQYFGPGTRLLVL.

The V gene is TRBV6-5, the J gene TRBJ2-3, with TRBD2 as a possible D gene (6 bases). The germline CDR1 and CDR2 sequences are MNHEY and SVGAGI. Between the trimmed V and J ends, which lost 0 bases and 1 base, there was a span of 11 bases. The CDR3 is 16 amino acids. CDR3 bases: TGTGCCAGCAGTTACTCGGGACTCCCTGGCACAGATACGCAGTATTTT. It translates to CASSYSGLPGTDTQYF.